A selection of T cell receptor beta chains follows, all from one sample in a study of radiotherapy plus CTLA-4 blockade in lung cancer. Method: immunoSEQ multiplex PCR; TCRdb's copy keeps in-frame clones and lacks some. In the table there are 75,000 to 95,000 clones, about four fifths of which are singletons. The sample in question was peripheral blood, obtained from a patient treated with radiotherapy plus ipilimumab. The receptors were gathered from a human donor with non-small cell lung cancer that progressed on radiotherapy plus ipilimumab. Both conserved end residues are part of each CDR3. A D gene is named only where the DNA matches it firmly. Clone sizes are given selectively: once, few, many, or a class where the clone is expanded.

d_gene: -; v_gene: TRBV5-1; j_gene: TRBJ1-4; abundance: -; CDR3aa: CASSLGHHRTNEKLFF; CDR3nt: TGCGCCAGCAGCTTGGGACACCACCGAACTAATGAAAAACTGTTTTTT
d_gene: -; v_gene: TRBV5-1; j_gene: TRBJ2-2; abundance: few; CDR3aa: CASSLESGIGTGELFF; CDR3nt: TGCGCCAGCAGCTTGGAATCCGGAATAGGCACCGGGGAGCTGTTTTTT
d_gene: -; v_gene: TRBV2; j_gene: TRBJ1-3; abundance: -; CDR3aa: CASNLGTLDTIYF; CDR3nt: TGTGCCAGCAACCTCGGCACCCTGGACACCATATATTTT
d_gene: -; v_gene: TRBV18; j_gene: TRBJ2-3; abundance: -; CDR3aa: CASSPTGSGTDTQYF; CDR3nt: TGTGCCAGCTCACCTACAGGGTCGGGGACAGATACGCAGTATTTT
d_gene: TRBD1; v_gene: TRBV6-5; j_gene: TRBJ1-2; abundance: -; CDR3aa: CASTDRGNYGYTF; CDR3nt: TGTGCCAGCACCGACAGGGGTAACTATGGCTACACCTTC
d_gene: -; v_gene: TRBV5-1; j_gene: TRBJ2-5; abundance: -; CDR3aa: CASSAGLPGTGETQYF; CDR3nt: TGCGCCAGCAGCGCCGGACTTCCCGGGACTGGAGAGACCCAGTACTTC
d_gene: -; v_gene: TRBV5-1; j_gene: TRBJ2-3; abundance: -; CDR3aa: CASSHRTSTDTQYF; CDR3nt: TGCGCCAGCAGCCATCGGACTAGCACAGATACGCAGTATTTT
d_gene: TRBD2; v_gene: TRBV19; j_gene: TRBJ2-1; abundance: -; CDR3aa: CASNAAGGRNEQFF; CDR3nt: TGTGCCAGTAACGCAGCGGGAGGGCGCAATGAGCAGTTCTTC
d_gene: -; v_gene: TRBV5-1; j_gene: TRBJ1-1; abundance: -; CDR3aa: CASISTPGGNTEAFF; CDR3nt: TGCGCCAGCATATCAACGCCCGGAGGGAACACTGAAGCTTTCTTT
d_gene: -; v_gene: TRBV5-4; j_gene: TRBJ1-3; abundance: few; CDR3aa: CASSLAAENTIYF; CDR3nt: TGTGCCAGCAGCTTGGCCGCGGAAAACACCATATATTTT
d_gene: TRBD1; v_gene: TRBV6-5; j_gene: TRBJ2-7; abundance: few; CDR3aa: CASSLGTDSYEQYF; CDR3nt: TGTGCCAGCAGTTTAGGGACAGATTCCTACGAGCAGTACTTC
d_gene: -; v_gene: TRBV6-5; j_gene: TRBJ1-1; abundance: few; CDR3aa: CASRTRRNTEAFF; CDR3nt: TGTGCCAGCAGGACACGTAGGAACACTGAAGCTTTCTTT
d_gene: -; v_gene: TRBV9; j_gene: TRBJ2-7; abundance: -; CDR3aa: CASSVGSSNEQYF; CDR3nt: TGTGCCAGCAGCGTAGGATCGAGTAACGAGCAGTACTTC
d_gene: TRBD2; v_gene: TRBV6-4; j_gene: TRBJ2-3; abundance: -; CDR3aa: CASSEAGAADTQYF; CDR3nt: TGTGCCAGCAGTGAAGCGGGAGCGGCAGATACGCAGTATTTT
d_gene: -; v_gene: TRBV5-1; j_gene: TRBJ2-1; abundance: -; CDR3aa: CASSIDTEQFF; CDR3nt: TGCGCCAGCAGCATCGATACTGAGCAGTTCTTC
d_gene: TRBD1; v_gene: TRBV19; j_gene: TRBJ2-2; abundance: -; CDR3aa: CASTLTGMNTGELFF; CDR3nt: TGTGCCAGTACCCTGACAGGGATGAACACCGGGGAGCTGTTTTTT
d_gene: -; v_gene: TRBV28; j_gene: TRBJ2-7; abundance: -; CDR3aa: CASRLRDGRPSYEQYF; CDR3nt: TGTGCCAGCAGACTAAGGGACGGCCGCCCCTCTTACGAGCAGTACTTC
d_gene: -; v_gene: TRBV9; j_gene: TRBJ1-2; abundance: -; CDR3aa: CASTSGVPLGGYTF; CDR3nt: TGTGCCAGCACCTCTGGGGTCCCCCTCGGGGGCTACACCTTC